What follows are 19 T cell receptor beta chains derived from one specimen sequenced in a study of T-cell memory formation after mild COVID-19. TCRdb independently ran MiXCR on the 5' RACE reads; one entry per CDR3 protein. The data show about 35,000 distinct CDR3 sequences, roughly 21% seen once. The sequencing sample was made of PBMCs or a T cell subset sorted from them (not recorded which). Receptors were obtained from an adult who had mild COVID-19 (a few samples of this study predate the infection). Cell type and time point are not known.

Ten or more counts support this clonotype. The chain has TRBV12-3 or TRBV12-4 and TRBJ1-2; 10 bases are a match to TRBD1. With 3 bases clipped from V and 6 bases from J, the junction kept 4 bases outside the gene matches. This CDR3 is built from 14 residues. CDR3 region: CASSFYGTGDGYTF. In DNA form, the CDR3 reads TGTGCCAGCAGTTTTTACGGGACAGGGGATGGCTACACCTTC.

This clonotype was recorded many times. The chain uses TRBV29-1 and TRBJ1-2; a possible D gene is TRBD1 (5 bases). This CDR3 comprises 12 residues. Germline V gene lookup returns CDR1 SQVTM and CDR2 ANQGSEA. Trimming stripped 4 bases from V and 2 bases from J, with 8 bases between. The CDR3 DNA is TGCAGCGTTGGGCCAGGGAACTATGGCTACACCTTC. As protein: CSVGPGNYGYTF.

There are many counts of this clonotype. The chain recombines TRBV5-1 with TRBJ2-1, with 8 positions matching TRBD1. Germline lookup yields CDR1 SGHRS and CDR2 YFSETQ. The CDR3 sequence is 14 residues long. Unmatched junction bases numbered 10, after V lost 4 bases and J lost 10 bases. The CDR3 DNA sequence: TGCGCCAGCAGCCGGGACAGGCCATCTCGGGAGCAGTTCTTC. Amino acid sequence: CASSRDRPSREQFF.

At least ten counts were recorded for this clonotype. The V and J genes are TRBV5-6 and TRBJ2-2; unclear D gene. The V end was cut by 3 bases, the J end by 4 bases, with 7 bases between. The germline CDR1 and CDR2 sequences are SGHDT and YYEEEE. The CDR3 is 13 residues long. This chain's CDR3 is CASSSRLTGELFF. Written as DNA, the CDR3 is TGTGCCAGCAGCTCGAGACTCACCGGGGAGCTGTTTTTT.

Many counts were recorded for this clonotype. This chain joins TRBV7-2 and TRBJ1-2, with 10 bases that match TRBD1. The germline V gene has CDR1 SGHTA and CDR2 FQGNSA. The CDR3 length is 16 residues. The ends lost 5 bases at V and 7 bases at J; junction bases unmatched: 13. The CDR3 DNA follows: TGTGCCAGCAGCGTTAGCCGGGACAGGGGATTAGGTGGCTACACCTTC. It codes for CASSVSRDRGLGGYTF.

At least ten counts were recorded for this clonotype. J is TRBJ2-1 and V is TRBV5-1; 11 positions match TRBD1. From germline, CDR1 is SGHRS and CDR2 YFSETQ. The CDR3 runs 15 residues. Trimming cost V 4 bases and J 9 bases; bases outside gene matches: 9. The CDR3 loop is CASSPGGQGAGEQFF. CDR3 bases: TGCGCCAGCAGCCCGGGTGGACAGGGGGCCGGTGAGCAGTTCTTC.

At least ten counts were recorded for this clonotype. The chain joins TRBV7-2 to TRBJ2-1; the D gene is possibly TRBD1 (6 bases). CDR3 length: 14 residues. Between the trimmed V and J ends, which lost 2 bases and 5 bases, there was a span of 10 bases. Germline CDR1 SGHTA, CDR2 FQGNSA. CDR3: CASSLSTGNNEQFF. CDR3 coding DNA: TGTGCCAGCAGCTTAAGTACAGGGAACAATGAGCAGTTCTTC.

This clonotype was seen many times. The chain is built from TRBV19 and TRBJ2-1; D possibly corresponds to TRBD2 (6 bases). This CDR3 has 16 residues. V lost 4 bases to trimming and J lost 1 base, with 14 bases between them. Germline V gene lookup returns CDR1 LNHDA and CDR2 SQIVND (reference sequence). The CDR3 DNA reads as TGTGCCAGTAGTAACTTCGGGCGGGGATCCTACAATGAGCAGTTCTTC. Translation gives CASSNFGRGSYNEQFF.

In this sample, this clonotype turned up many times. This chain uses TRBV12-3 or TRBV12-4 with TRBJ1-5; D is unresolved. The germline V and J ends were trimmed by 4 bases and 6 bases, with 10 bases remaining between them. The CDR3 extends over 13 amino acids. CDR3 bases: TGTGCCAGCAGTTATGTGGAGGGTCAGCCCCAGCATTTT. This encodes CASSYVEGQPQHF.

Many counts were recorded for this clonotype. The V call is TRBV20-1, the J call TRBJ2-1, with D possibly matching TRBD1 (5 bases). The CDR3 spans 14 residues. Trimming took 2 bases from V and 8 from J, leaving 16 bases between them. In germline, CDR1 is DFQATT, CDR2 SNEGSKA (reference sequence). DNA for the CDR3: TGCAGTGCTAGACCAATTACAGGTACACATGAGCAGTTCTTC. Translating it yields CSARPITGTHEQFF.

CDR3: CASSLYSQKTEQYF. DNA for the CDR3: TGCGCCAGCAGCTTGTATTCACAAAAGACCGAGCAGTACTTC. The chain carries TRBV5-1 and TRBJ2-7; unclear D gene. The CDR3 loop spans 14 amino acids. V was shortened by 1 base and J by 6 bases, with 14 bases between the two germline ends. The germline V gene has CDR1 SGHRS and CDR2 YFSETQ.

This clonotype was seen repeatedly, ten times or more. The chain employs TRBV9 and TRBJ1-3, with TRBD1 matching over 9 bases. Germline CDR1 SGDLS, CDR2 YYNGEE. The trim removed 0 bases at V and 3 bases at J, leaving 10 bases unmatched. The CDR3 extends over 18 amino acids. Written as DNA, the CDR3 is TGTGCCAGCAGCGTAGCCCCGGGACAGGGTACTAGTGGAAACACCATATATTTT. Its translation is CASSVAPGQGTSGNTIYF.

This clonotype was seen at least ten times. The genes are TRBV4-1 and TRBJ1-2; D is unresolved. This CDR3 region has 18 residues. CDR1 MGHRA and CDR2 YSYEKL come from the germline V gene. V lost 2 bases and J 0 bases, leaving 19 bases between the germline ends. CDR3 sequence (DNA): TGCGCCAGCAGCCAAAGGGATGTAGGGCCCGGCGCTAACTATGGCTACACCTTC. Amino acid sequence: CASSQRDVGPGANYGYTF.

This clonotype has ten or more counts. The chain combines TRBV2 with TRBJ2-3, with D possibly being TRBD2 (6 bases). CDR3 size: 18 residues. Germline assignment: CDR1 SNHLY and CDR2 FYNNEI. Deletions cut 3 bases from V and 1 base from J, with 20 bases between. CDR3 protein: CASSDILSRRDRTDTQYF. The DNA for the CDR3 is TGTGCCAGCAGTGATATCTTATCCAGGCGGGACCGCACAGATACGCAGTATTTT.

This clonotype came up many times. V gene TRBV2 combines with J gene TRBJ2-7, with 8 bases fitting TRBD1. The CDR3 is 14 amino acids. CDR1 and CDR2 (germline): SNHLY, FYNNEI. V lost 6 bases to trimming and J lost 1 base; unmatched junction nucleotides: 5. CDR3 protein: CASRSGTGSYEQYF. CDR3 DNA sequence: TGTGCCAGCAGGTCCGGGACAGGATCCTACGAGCAGTACTTC.

This clonotype was counted many times. V usage is TRBV6-6 and J usage is TRBJ2-7, with unresolved D. The V gene lost 2 bases and the J gene lost 9 bases, with 17 bases spanning the gap. Germline CDR1 and CDR2: MNHNY and SVGAGI (reference sequence). The CDR3 runs to 14 residues. The CDR3 here is CASSYDRLVSAQYF. The DNA of the CDR3 is TGTGCCAGCAGTTACGATCGGCTAGTTTCTGCGCAGTACTTC.

This clonotype is medium-sized (0.01 to 0.1%). The CDR3: CSARAQDKYPSYNEQFF. The CDR3 DNA follows: TGCAGTGCTAGAGCCCAAGACAAGTACCCAAGTTACAATGAGCAGTTCTTC. This chain links TRBV20-1 with TRBJ2-1; D remains unclear. V lost 1 base and J lost 4, with 20 bases in between. Germline CDR1 DFQATT, CDR2 SNEGSKA (reference sequence). The CDR3 consists of 17 residues.

The chain employs TRBV4-1 and TRBJ2-7, with TRBD2 as a possible D gene (6 bases). The ends were cut back, 0 bases at V and 3 bases at J, with 18 bases in the middle. The germline CDR1 and CDR2 sequences are MGHRA and YSYEKL. The CDR3 has 17 residues. The CDR3 DNA reads TGCGCCAGCAGCCAAGATTTTCTCCGCGGCGGGATCTACGAGCAGTACTTC. It codes for CASSQDFLRGGIYEQYF.

This clonotype was recorded at least ten times. The chain employs TRBV11-3 and TRBJ2-3; a weak D match, TRBD2 (5 bases). The length of the CDR3 is 15 residues. In germline, CDR1 is SGHNT, CDR2 YENEEA. V gave up 1 base and J gave up 5 bases, with 13 bases separating them. CDR3 in amino acids: CASSLGSGPRDTQYF. In nucleotides, the CDR3 is TGTGCCAGCAGCTTAGGGAGCGGTCCTAGAGATACGCAGTATTTT.